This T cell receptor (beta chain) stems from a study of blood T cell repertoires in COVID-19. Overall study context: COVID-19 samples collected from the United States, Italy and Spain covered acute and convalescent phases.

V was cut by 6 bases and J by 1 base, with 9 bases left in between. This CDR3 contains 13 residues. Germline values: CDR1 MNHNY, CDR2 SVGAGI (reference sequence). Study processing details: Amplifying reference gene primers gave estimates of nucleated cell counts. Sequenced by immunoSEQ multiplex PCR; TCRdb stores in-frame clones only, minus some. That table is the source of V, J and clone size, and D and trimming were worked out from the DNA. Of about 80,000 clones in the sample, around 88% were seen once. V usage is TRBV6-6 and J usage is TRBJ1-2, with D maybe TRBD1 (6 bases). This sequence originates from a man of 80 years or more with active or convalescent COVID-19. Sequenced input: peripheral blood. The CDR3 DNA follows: TGTGCCAGCAGGACAGGAGATAACTATGGCTACACCTTC. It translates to CASRTGDNYGYTF.